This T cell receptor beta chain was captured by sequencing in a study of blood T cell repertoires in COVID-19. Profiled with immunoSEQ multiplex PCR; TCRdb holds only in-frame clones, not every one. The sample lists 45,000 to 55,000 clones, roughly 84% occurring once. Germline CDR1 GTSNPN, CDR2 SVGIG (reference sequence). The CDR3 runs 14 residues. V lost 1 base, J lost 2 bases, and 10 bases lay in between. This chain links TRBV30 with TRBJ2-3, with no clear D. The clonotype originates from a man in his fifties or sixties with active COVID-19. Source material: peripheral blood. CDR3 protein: CAWSGTLLTDTQYF. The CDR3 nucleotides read TGTGCCTGGAGTGGTACCTTACTCACAGATACGCAGTATTTT.